The clone carrying this T cell receptor beta chain appeared a single time. CDR1 and CDR2 (germline): SGHTA, FQGNSA. The V end was cut by 3 bases, the J end by 0 bases, with 8 bases between. The CDR3 length is 14 residues. The sample originates from a study of blood T cells in healthy people across ages. Then a second PCR, running roughly 7 to 11 cycles, was carried out with a sample-barcoded 5' primer and a J-beta primer mix. TCRdb re-called the 5' RACE reads through MiXCR, storing one row per CDR3 protein. This table holds around 1,000,000 distinct CDR3 sequences, 25% found once. These records were also assigned to another study, of T cells of mothers and their children.

The chain joins TRBV7-2 to TRBJ1-1; D is unresolved. The sample taken for sequencing was blood. The receptor was isolated from a girl aged 2 to 9 in good health. CDR3 loop: CASSFSELNTEAFF. The CDR3 nucleotides are TGTGCCAGCAGCTTCTCCGAGTTGAACACTGAAGCTTTCTTT.